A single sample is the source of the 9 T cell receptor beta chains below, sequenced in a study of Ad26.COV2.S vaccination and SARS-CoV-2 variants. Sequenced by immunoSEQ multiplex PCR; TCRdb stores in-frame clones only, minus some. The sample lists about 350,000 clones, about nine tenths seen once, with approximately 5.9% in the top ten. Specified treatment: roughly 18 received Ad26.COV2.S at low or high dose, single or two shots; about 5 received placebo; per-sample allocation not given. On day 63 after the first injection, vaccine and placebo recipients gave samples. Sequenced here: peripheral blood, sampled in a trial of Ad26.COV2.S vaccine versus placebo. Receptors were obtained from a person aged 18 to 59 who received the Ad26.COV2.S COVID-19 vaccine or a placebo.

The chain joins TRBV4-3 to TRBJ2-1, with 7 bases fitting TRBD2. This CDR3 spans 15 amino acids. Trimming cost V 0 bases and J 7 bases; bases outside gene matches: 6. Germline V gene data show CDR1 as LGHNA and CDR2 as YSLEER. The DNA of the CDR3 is TGCGCCAGCAGCCAAGATACCGGGACTACAAATGAGCAGTTCTTC. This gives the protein CASSQDTGTTNEQFF.

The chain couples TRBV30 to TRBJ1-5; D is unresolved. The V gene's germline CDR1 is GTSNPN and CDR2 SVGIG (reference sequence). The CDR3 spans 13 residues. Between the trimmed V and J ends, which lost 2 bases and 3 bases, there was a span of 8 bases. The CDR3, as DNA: TGTGCCTGGAGTACAAGGACCAATCAGCCCCAGCATTTT. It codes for CAWSTRTNQPQHF. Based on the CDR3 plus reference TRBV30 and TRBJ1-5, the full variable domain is SQTIHQWPATLVQPVGSPLSLECTVEGTSNPNLYWYRQAAGRGLQLLFYSVGIGQISSEVPQNLSASRPQDRQFILSSKKLLLSDSGFYLCAWSTRTNQPQHFGDGTRLSIL.

CDR3 loop: CASSRHILSGNTIYF. CDR3 DNA sequence: TGTGCCAGCAGCCGCCATATTCTCTCTGGAAACACCATATATTTT. This sequence joins TRBV6-5 and TRBJ1-3; D not resolved. Germline V gene data show CDR1 as MNHEY and CDR2 as SVGAGI. CDR3 length: 15 amino acids. Trimming removed 6 bases at V and 0 bases at J, with 12 bases between.

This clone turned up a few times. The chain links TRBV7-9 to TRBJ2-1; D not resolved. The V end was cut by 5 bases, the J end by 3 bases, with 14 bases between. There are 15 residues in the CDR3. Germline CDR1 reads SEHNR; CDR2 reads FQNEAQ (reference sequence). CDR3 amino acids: CASSPPPGRYNEQFF. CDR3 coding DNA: TGTGCCAGCAGCCCTCCACCCGGTCGCTACAATGAGCAGTTCTTC.

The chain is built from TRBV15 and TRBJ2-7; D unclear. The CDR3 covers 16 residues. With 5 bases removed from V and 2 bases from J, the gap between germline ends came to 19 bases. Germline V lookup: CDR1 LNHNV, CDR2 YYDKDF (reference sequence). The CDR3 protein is CATSSTLWSGTYEQYF. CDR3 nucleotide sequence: TGTGCCACCAGCTCTACTCTATGGTCCGGCACCTACGAGCAGTACTTC.

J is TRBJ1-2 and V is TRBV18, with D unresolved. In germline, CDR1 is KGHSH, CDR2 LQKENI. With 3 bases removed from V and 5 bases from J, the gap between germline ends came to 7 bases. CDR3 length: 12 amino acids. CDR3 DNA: TGTGCCAGCTCACCGACGGGTTATGGCTACACCTTC. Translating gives CASSPTGYGYTF.

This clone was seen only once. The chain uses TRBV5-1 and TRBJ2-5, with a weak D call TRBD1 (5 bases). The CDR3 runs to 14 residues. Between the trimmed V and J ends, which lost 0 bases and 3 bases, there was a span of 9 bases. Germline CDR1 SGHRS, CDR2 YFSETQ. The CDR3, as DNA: TGCGCCAGCAGCTTGGCGGGCAGGGAAGAGACCCAGTACTTC. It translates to CASSLAGREETQYF.

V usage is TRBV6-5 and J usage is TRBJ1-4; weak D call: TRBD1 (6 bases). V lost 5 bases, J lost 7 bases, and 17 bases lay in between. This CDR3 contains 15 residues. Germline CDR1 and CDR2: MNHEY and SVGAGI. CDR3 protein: CASSPGGGRFEKLFF. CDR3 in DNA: TGTGCCAGCAGTCCTGGTGGGGGGCGCTTTGAAAAACTGTTTTTT.

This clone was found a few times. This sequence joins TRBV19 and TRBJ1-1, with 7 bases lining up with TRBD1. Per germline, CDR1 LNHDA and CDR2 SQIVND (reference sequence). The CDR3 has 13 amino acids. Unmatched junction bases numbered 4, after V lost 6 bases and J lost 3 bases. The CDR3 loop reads CASRLTGDTEAFF. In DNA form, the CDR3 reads TGTGCCAGTAGGTTAACAGGGGACACTGAAGCTTTCTTT.